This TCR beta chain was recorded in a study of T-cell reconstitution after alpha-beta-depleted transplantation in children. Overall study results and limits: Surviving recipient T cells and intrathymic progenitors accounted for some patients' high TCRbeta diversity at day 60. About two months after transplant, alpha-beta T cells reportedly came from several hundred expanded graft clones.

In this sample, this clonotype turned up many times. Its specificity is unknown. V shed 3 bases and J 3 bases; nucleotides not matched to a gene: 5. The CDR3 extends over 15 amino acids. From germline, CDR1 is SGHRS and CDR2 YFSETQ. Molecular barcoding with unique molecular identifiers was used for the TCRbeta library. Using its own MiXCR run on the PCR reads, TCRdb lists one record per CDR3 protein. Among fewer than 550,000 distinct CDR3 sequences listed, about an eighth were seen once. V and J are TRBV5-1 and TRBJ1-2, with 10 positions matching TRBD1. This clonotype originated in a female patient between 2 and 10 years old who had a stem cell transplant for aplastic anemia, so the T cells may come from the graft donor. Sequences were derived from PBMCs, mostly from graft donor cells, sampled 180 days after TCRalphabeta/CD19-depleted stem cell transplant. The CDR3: CASSSGTGEDYGYTF. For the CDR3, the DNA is TGCGCCAGCAGCTCCGGGACAGGGGAAGACTATGGCTACACCTTC.